The next 6 T cell receptor beta chains were all read from a single sample in a study of T cells after posttransplantation cyclophosphamide. Profiled with immunoSEQ multiplex PCR; TCRdb holds only in-frame clones, not every one. Of roughly 15,000 clones listed, around 87% are singletons. Sampled 1 year posttransplant, controls received myeloablative marrow transplants, methotrexate and a calcineurin inhibitor. Specimen: PBMCs, collected after an allogeneic stem cell transplant with a calcineurin inhibitor and methotrexate. The receptor set was obtained from a male patient aged 45-60 years who received an allogeneic stem cell transplant from an unrelated donor, was CMV-positive, and had chronic GVHD only. Part of the T cell pool may stem from the graft donor.

The chain has TRBV7-9 and TRBJ1-4, with TRBD1 matching 7 bases. Germline V CDR1 and CDR2: SEHNR, FQNEAQ (reference sequence). This CDR3 is 15 amino acids long. Losses at the gene ends were 8 bases for V and 8 bases for J; bases not matched to a gene: 14. CDR3 bases: TGTGCCAGCGGACCGATAGGACAGGTCTCGGAAAAACTGTTTTTT. This sequence encodes CASGPIGQVSEKLFF.

V is TRBV7-2 and J is TRBJ2-7; 8 bases align to TRBD1. With 1 base clipped from V and 5 bases from J, the junction kept 4 bases outside the gene matches. The germline gives CDR1 SGHTA, CDR2 FQGNSA. The CDR3 sequence is 14 residues long. The DNA for the CDR3 is TGTGCCAGCAGCTTAGTTGCAGGGGGCGACGAGCAGTACTTC. It encodes CASSLVAGGDEQYF.

This chain connects TRBV11-2 to TRBJ2-5, with TRBD2 as a possible D gene (5 bases). Germline-derived CDR1 and CDR2 are SGHAT and FQNNGV. The CDR3 covers 14 residues. V was clipped by 4 bases and J by 7 bases, with 16 bases between them. In nucleotides, the CDR3 is TGTGCCAGCAGCTCTTTTAGCCCCGAGGGGACCCAGTACTTC. Translated, it gives CASSSFSPEGTQYF.

The genes are TRBV7-2 and TRBJ2-1; the match to TRBD1 covers 8 bases. V was clipped by 5 bases and J by 6 bases; unmatched bases: 15. The CDR3 is 17 residues long. CDR1 and CDR2 from the germline V gene are SGHTA and FQGNSA. As DNA, the CDR3 is TGTGCCAGCAGCCTAAAAGAGACAGGGGCCTTAATCAATGAGCAGTTCTTC. This sequence encodes CASSLKETGALINEQFF.

The chain uses TRBV7-6 and TRBJ2-6, with 7 bases that match TRBD1. J gave up 1 base and V 1 base, and 7 bases lay outside the gene matches. Germline loops: CDR1 SGHVS, CDR2 FNYEAQ. The CDR3 has 18 amino acids. DNA of the CDR3: TGTGCCAGCAGCTTAGAAGAGGGGGCGAGATCTGGGGCCAACGTCCTGACTTTC. This gives the protein CASSLEEGARSGANVLTF.

The V and J genes are TRBV7-2 and TRBJ2-7; D remains ambiguous. CDR3 length: 16 amino acids. The V end was cut by 4 bases, the J end by 1 base, with 17 bases between. CDR1 and CDR2 from the germline V gene are SGHTA and FQGNSA. The CDR3: CASSSSADPRSYEQYF. In DNA form, the CDR3 reads TGTGCCAGCAGCTCTTCCGCCGATCCTAGGTCCTACGAGCAGTACTTC. Full variable domain (missing parts from reference TRBV7-2 and TRBJ2-7): GAGVSQSPSNKVTEKGKDVELRCDPISGHTALYWYRQSLGQGLEFLIYFQGNSAPDKSGLPSDRFSAERTGGSVSTLTIQRTQQEDSAVYLCASSSSADPRSYEQYFGPGTRLTVT.